This T cell receptor (beta chain) is from a study of glioma-infiltrating T cells after dendritic cell vaccination. For the study at large: Dendritic cell vaccine was injected intradermally three times, biweekly.

The method was immunoSEQ multiplex PCR; TCRdb's version includes in-frame clones alone and lacks a portion of them. The sample contains 50,000 to 65,000 clones, 70% to 90% of which appear only once. In regard to this clone: What it recognizes is unknown.

Time point reported: after dendritic cell vaccination, including at tumor progression/relapse. Selection required adequate fresh-frozen tumor tissue plus more than two years' survival data. Whole-study results and caveats: The cohort had few patients with full blood and tumor sets.

This CDR3 is built from 14 residues. V was clipped by 2 bases and J by 4 bases, with 11 bases between them. Germline V lookup: CDR1 ENHRY, CDR2 SYGVKD. V gene TRBV10-3 combines with J gene TRBJ1-2; tentative D call: TRBD1 (5 bases). The source is a human donor with glioblastoma. Sample: blood, taken after dendritic cell vaccination. The CDR3 DNA sequence: TGTGCCATCAGTGAGCAGGGACTTTCCTATGGCTACACCTTC. This encodes CAISEQGLSYGYTF.